These 28 T cell receptor beta chains originate from one sample sequenced in a study of shared clonotypes between healthy human individuals. Measured with immunoSEQ multiplex PCR; TCRdb has only the in-frame clones, and not every one. The sample yields around 700,000 clones, 73% seen once. The sequencing sample was made of memory CD4+ T cells sorted from blood. As to subset: CD45RA-negative fraction. Receptor source: a woman younger than 45 in good health.

V and J are TRBV11-2 and TRBJ2-4, with TRBD1 matching 7 bases. Trimming removed 5 bases from V and 0 bases from J; junction bases left unmatched: 7. The CDR3 runs 16 residues. Germline-derived CDR1 and CDR2 are SGHAT and FQNNGV. As DNA, the CDR3 is TGTGCCAGCAGCACCCGGGACAGACTAGCCAAAAACATTCAGTACTTC. Amino acid sequence: CASSTRDRLAKNIQYF.

This clone was recorded at least ten times. DNA of the CDR3: TGTGCCAGCAGTGGTCGACAGGTCTCCGAGCAGTACTTC. This encodes CASSGRQVSEQYF. The gene calls are TRBV6-1 and TRBJ2-7; D is perhaps TRBD1 (6 bases). The germline CDR1 and CDR2 sequences are MNHNS and SASEGT. The CDR3 runs 13 residues. Deletions cut 4 bases from V and 6 bases from J, with 13 bases between.

To note about this clone: The same CDR3 arises from other DNA sequences in this sample as well. The rearrangement joins TRBV6-1 to TRBJ1-2, with D unclear. Germline loops: CDR1 MNHNS, CDR2 SASEGT. V was clipped by 0 bases and J by 6 bases, with 8 bases between them. This CDR3 has 13 residues. The CDR3 here is CASSEAGDDGYTF. DNA for the CDR3: TGTGCCAGCAGTGAAGCAGGAGACGATGGCTACACCTTC.

J is TRBJ1-5 and V is TRBV28, with 7 bases aligning to TRBD1. The CDR3 spans 14 residues. Germline V gene sequence: CDR1 MDHEN, CDR2 SYDVKM. V was pared by 6 bases and J by 13 bases, with 15 bases of the junction left unmatched. This CDR3 is CASRPGTDELYQHF. CDR3 sequence (DNA): TGTGCCAGCAGGCCCGGGACAGACGAATTATATCAGCATTTT. Complete variable domain (other parts from reference TRBV28 and TRBJ1-5): DVKVTQSSRYLVKRTGEKVFLECVQDMDHENMFWYRQDPGLGLRLIYFSYDVKMKEKGDIPEGYSVSREKKERFSLILESASTNQTSMYLCASRPGTDELYQHFGDGTRLSIL.

In its sample, this clone was seen once. This chain joins TRBV18 and TRBJ1-2; 10 nucleotides match TRBD1. Per germline, CDR1 KGHSH and CDR2 LQKENI. V was pared by 5 bases and J by 7 bases, with 7 bases of the junction left unmatched. The CDR3 has 14 amino acids. CDR3 nucleotides: TGTGCCAGCTCAGAACAGACAGGGGGCTCTGGCTACACCTTC. It codes for CASSEQTGGSGYTF.

The chain couples TRBV7-3 to TRBJ2-2, with TRBD1 matching over 9 bases. The CDR3 loop spans 14 amino acids. The junction had 3 bases not matched to a gene; V was cut back by 5 bases and J by 5 bases. The germline V gene has CDR1 SGHTA and CDR2 FQGTGA. The CDR3, as DNA: TGTGCCAGCAGCCTACAGGGGGCTACCGGGGAGCTGTTTTTT. Encoded protein: CASSLQGATGELFF. Supplemented by reference TRBV7-3 and TRBJ2-2, the full variable domain reads GAGVSQTPSNKVTEKGKYVELRCDPISGHTALYWYRQSLGQGPEFLIYFQGTGAADDSGLPNDRFFAVRPEGSVSTLKIQRTERGDSAVYLCASSLQGATGELFFGEGSRLTVL.

The CDR3: CASSLGLAGVLTDTQYF. CDR3 DNA: TGTGCCAGCAGCTTAGGGCTAGCGGGAGTTCTCACAGATACGCAGTATTTT. This chain links TRBV11-3 with TRBJ2-3, with TRBD2 identical over 10 bases. In germline, CDR1 is SGHNT, CDR2 YENEEA. Trimming cost V 1 base and J 2 bases; bases outside gene matches: 6. The CDR3 is made up of 17 amino acids.

This chain joins TRBV2 and TRBJ2-7; 15 nucleotides agree with TRBD2. The V and J ends lost 6 bases and 7 bases, in that order; junction bases with no gene match: 7. The CDR3 totals 15 residues. Germline V lookup: CDR1 SNHLY, CDR2 FYNNEI. This chain's CDR3 is CASRTLGTSGREQYF. CDR3 coding DNA: TGTGCCAGCAGAACCCTCGGGACTAGCGGGAGGGAGCAGTACTTC.

The chain links TRBV10-2 to TRBJ2-1, with TRBD2 matching over 7 bases. Germline V gene lookup returns CDR1 WSHSY and CDR2 SAAADI. The CDR3 spans 12 residues. The junction had 3 bases not matched to a gene; V was cut back by 4 bases and J by 9 bases. This CDR3 reads CASSVGGVEQFF. The CDR3 DNA reads as TGCGCCAGCAGTGTGGGGGGGGTTGAGCAGTTCTTC.

This chain joins TRBV2 and TRBJ1-1; tentatively, D is TRBD1 (5 bases). The germline V gene has CDR1 SNHLY and CDR2 FYNNEI. The CDR3 has 13 amino acids. The germline V and J ends were trimmed by 7 bases and 4 bases, with 13 bases remaining between them. CDR3 in DNA: TGTGCCAGCAAGAACATACAGGCCACTGAAGCTTTCTTT. Encoded protein: CASKNIQATEAFF.

The chain employs TRBV5-1 and TRBJ1-2, with D unclear. This CDR3 has 14 residues. Germline CDR1 SGHRS, CDR2 YFSETQ. V shed 0 bases and J shed 6 bases, with 12 bases lying between them. The CDR3 loop reads CASSLGQTSDGYTF. Written as DNA, the CDR3 is TGCGCCAGCAGCTTGGGACAAACTTCCGATGGCTACACCTTC.

The chain combines TRBV7-2 with TRBJ1-5; 9 nucleotides line up with TRBD1. Looked up from germline, CDR1 is SGHTA and CDR2 is FQGNSA. The ends lost 5 bases at V and 10 bases at J; junction bases unmatched: 15. The CDR3 has 16 residues. In nucleotides, the CDR3 is TGTGCCAGCAGCCCGCAACGGGGACAGGGTAGGATTCCCCAGCATTTT. Protein: CASSPQRGQGRIPQHF.

Only a few counts were recorded for this clone. V usage is TRBV11-2 and J usage is TRBJ2-3; D may be TRBD2 (5 bases). The CDR3 has 17 amino acids. CDR1 and CDR2 from the germline V gene are SGHAT and FQNNGV. Trimming cost V 5 bases and J 0 bases, with 18 bases left between them. The CDR3 DNA follows: TGTGCCAGCAGCCTTCTCAGCGGTGGCGCTAGCACAGATACGCAGTATTTT. This codes for CASSLLSGGASTDTQYF.

This clone was found once. The chain combines TRBV18 with TRBJ2-1, with a weak D call TRBD1 (5 bases). CDR3 length: 15 amino acids. Trimming took off 3 bases at V and 8 bases at J, with 17 bases between the two ends. Germline CDR1 KGHSH, CDR2 LQKENI. CDR3 in DNA: TGTGCCAGCTCACCCGGCAGGGATTATAGGGATGAGCAGTTCTTC. Its translation: CASSPGRDYRDEQFF.

V and J are TRBV5-1 and TRBJ2-7; D may correspond to TRBD1 or TRBD2 (5 bases each). Per germline, CDR1 SGHRS and CDR2 YFSETQ. This CDR3 is 16 amino acids long. Trimming removed 4 bases from V and 1 base from J, with 18 bases in between. The CDR3 DNA reads TGCGCCAGCAGCCCCGACCCCCGGGACGGATCCTACGAGCAGTACTTC. It encodes CASSPDPRDGSYEQYF.

J is TRBJ2-7 and V is TRBV6-6, with unresolved D. CDR1 and CDR2 from the germline V gene are MNHNY and SVGAGI (reference sequence). The CDR3 has 14 amino acids. V dropped 4 bases and J dropped 6 bases, with 16 bases sitting between them. The chain's CDR3 is CASSSRDGFREQYF. CDR3 DNA: TGTGCCAGCAGTTCACGTGACGGATTTCGCGAGCAGTACTTC.

The chain has TRBV5-1 and TRBJ2-5, with D possibly TRBD1 on 5 matching bases. Trimming removed 4 bases from V and 1 base from J, with 11 bases in between. The germline V gene encodes CDR1 SGHRS and CDR2 YFSETQ. The CDR3 is 14 residues long. The CDR3 nucleotides are TGCGCCAGCAGCCCGGGTGGGGCCCAAGAGACCCAGTACTTC. Translating it yields CASSPGGAQETQYF.

The chain carries TRBV15 and TRBJ2-7; a possible D gene is TRBD1 (5 bases). CDR1 and CDR2 (germline): LNHNV, YYDKDF (reference sequence). Trimming shortened V by 1 base and J by 4 bases, and 11 bases separated the two germline ends. This CDR3 region has 14 residues. CDR3 residues: CATSRANPGYEQYF. The CDR3 DNA is TGTGCCACCAGCAGAGCCAACCCAGGGTACGAGCAGTACTTC.

The chain links TRBV29-1 to TRBJ2-1; possibly TRBD1 for D (6 bases). The V end was cut by 4 bases, the J end by 2 bases, with 15 bases between. Germline V gene sequence: CDR1 SQVTM, CDR2 ANQGSEA. The CDR3 has 15 residues. CDR3 bases: TGCAGCGTTGGGGGGTTCGGACAGCCCTACAATGAGCAGTTCTTC. Its protein product is CSVGGFGQPYNEQFF.

This chain joins TRBV19 and TRBJ1-1; 8 bases are a match to TRBD1. The V and J ends lost 2 bases and 4 bases, in that order; junction bases with no gene match: 3. Per the germline V gene, CDR1 is LNHDA and CDR2 is SQIVND (reference sequence). This CDR3 has 14 residues. The chain's CDR3 is CASSIQGAITEAFF. CDR3 DNA: TGTGCCAGTAGTATACAGGGGGCTATCACTGAAGCTTTCTTT.

The chain recombines TRBV11-2 with TRBJ2-7; D gene ambiguous. This CDR3 has 12 amino acids. Germline CDR1 is SGHAT and CDR2 is FQNNGV. V was shortened by 5 bases and J by 4 bases, with 9 bases between the two germline ends. DNA of the CDR3: TGTGCCAGCAGCCGGCAGACATACGAGCAGTACTTC. This gives the protein CASSRQTYEQYF.

J is TRBJ2-7 and V is TRBV28; D may be TRBD2 (6 bases). Germline CDR1 reads MDHEN; CDR2 reads SYDVKM. The CDR3 covers 15 residues. V gave up 9 bases and J gave up 2 bases, with 20 bases separating them. For the CDR3, the DNA is TGTGCCAGTAAGGCTACCGGGGGTAGGACCTACGAGCAGTACTTC. Its protein is CASKATGGRTYEQYF.

This chain joins TRBV6-1 and TRBJ2-5; D is unresolved. From germline, CDR1 is MNHNS and CDR2 SASEGT. The V gene lost 0 bases and the J gene lost 5 bases, with 7 bases spanning the gap. CDR3 size: 13 residues. CDR3 in DNA: TGTGCCAGCAGTGAAGCCTTGGGGGAGACCCAGTACTTC. It translates to CASSEALGETQYF.

This clone was detected only a few times. The chain recombines TRBV4-1 with TRBJ2-3; 8 nucleotides agree with TRBD2. Germline CDR1 is MGHRA and CDR2 is YSYEKL. The CDR3 has 17 amino acids. With 1 base clipped from V and 4 bases from J, the junction kept 10 bases outside the gene matches. The CDR3: CASSQGSSGWGADTQYF. Written as DNA, the CDR3 is TGCGCCAGCAGCCAAGGCTCTAGCGGGTGGGGGGCAGATACGCAGTATTTT.

This chain connects TRBV7-9 to TRBJ2-7, with D possibly TRBD1 on 6 matching bases. Trimming pared 5 bases from V and 7 bases from J, leaving 15 bases between. The CDR3 runs 13 residues. Germline values: CDR1 SEHNR, CDR2 FQNEAQ (reference sequence). CDR3 protein: CASSPGLDREQYF. The DNA of the CDR3 is TGTGCCAGCAGCCCAGGGTTGGACAGAGAGCAGTACTTC.

This CDR3 reads CAISGNSVSTYEQYF. The CDR3 nucleotides read TGTGCCATCAGTGGTAATAGCGTATCCACCTACGAGCAGTACTTC. The chain links TRBV10-3 to TRBJ2-7; TRBD2 might be the D (5 bases). Germline-derived CDR1 and CDR2 are ENHRY and SYGVKD. Trimming shortened V by 4 bases and J by 2 bases, and 15 bases separated the two germline ends. The CDR3 sequence is 15 residues long.

This CDR3 is CASMGAAYEQYF. As DNA, the CDR3 is TGTGCCAGCATGGGGGCCGCCTACGAGCAGTACTTC. V gene TRBV6-5 combines with J gene TRBJ2-7, with D possibly TRBD1 on 6 matching bases. The CDR3 loop spans 12 amino acids. Germline V CDR1 and CDR2: MNHEY, SVGAGI. Deletions cut 7 bases from V and 2 bases from J, with 9 bases between.

Only a few counts were recorded for this clone. The V and J genes are TRBV4-2 and TRBJ2-1; 8 bases line up with TRBD2. The CDR3 is 17 amino acids. The junction had 12 bases not matched to a gene; V was cut back by 3 bases and J by 5 bases. Germline CDR1 LGHNA, CDR2 YNFKEQ. As DNA, the CDR3 is TGTGCCAGCAGCCACCCTGTAGCGGGAAGATTCAACAATGAGCAGTTCTTC. It is translated as CASSHPVAGRFNNEQFF.